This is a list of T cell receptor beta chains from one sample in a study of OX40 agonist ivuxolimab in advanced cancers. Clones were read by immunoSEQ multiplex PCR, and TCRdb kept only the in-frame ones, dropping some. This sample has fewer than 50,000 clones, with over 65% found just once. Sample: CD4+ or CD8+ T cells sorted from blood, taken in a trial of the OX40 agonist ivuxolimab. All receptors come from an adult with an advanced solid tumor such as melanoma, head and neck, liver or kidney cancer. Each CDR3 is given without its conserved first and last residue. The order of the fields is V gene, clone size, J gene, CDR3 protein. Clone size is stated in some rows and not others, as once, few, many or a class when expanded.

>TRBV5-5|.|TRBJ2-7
ASSSRSSYEQY
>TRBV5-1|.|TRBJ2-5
ASSLAGPSQETQY
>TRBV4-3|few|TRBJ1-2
ASSTRQGYGYT
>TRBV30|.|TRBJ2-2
AWTGGGETGELF
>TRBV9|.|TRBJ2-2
ASSTGQGNTGELF
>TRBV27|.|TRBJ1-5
ASSSRRSLQPQH
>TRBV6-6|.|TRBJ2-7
ASSSPGSGSYEQY
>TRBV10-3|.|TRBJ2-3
AIMGGRAGDTQY
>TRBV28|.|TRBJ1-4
ASSNLAARGEKLF
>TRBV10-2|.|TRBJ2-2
ASSGGAELF
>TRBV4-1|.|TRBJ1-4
ASSQEPGYNEKLF
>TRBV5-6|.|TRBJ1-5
ASSHGQGDQPQH
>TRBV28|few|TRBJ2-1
ASSVQASGIGEQF
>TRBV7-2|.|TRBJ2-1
ASAPGVGGVEQF
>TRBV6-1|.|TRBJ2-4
ASRPPTSGTDIQY
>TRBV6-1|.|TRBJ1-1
ASSTQGTGNTEAF
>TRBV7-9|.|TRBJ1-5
ASSFGRTIGNQPQH
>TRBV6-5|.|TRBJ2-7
ASSYSKEREQY
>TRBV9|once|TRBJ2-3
ASSVDIQGGFQY
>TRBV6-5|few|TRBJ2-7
ASSYSYDSGAYEQY
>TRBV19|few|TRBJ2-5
ASSSRDAPQETQY
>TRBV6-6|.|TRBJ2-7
ASRPGGSYSYEQY
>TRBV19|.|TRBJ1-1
ASQKPHRQGQTEAF
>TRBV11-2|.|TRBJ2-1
ASSFWGSSYNEQF
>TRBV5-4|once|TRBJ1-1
ASRRTGDTEAF
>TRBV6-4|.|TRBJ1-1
AQGRGRAMNTEAF
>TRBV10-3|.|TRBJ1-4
ATWDGPGEKLF
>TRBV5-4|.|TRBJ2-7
ASSPGGLASGEQY
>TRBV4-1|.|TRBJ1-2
ASSQDPGGQGFGGYT
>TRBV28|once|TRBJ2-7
ASTPGSGRAYEQY
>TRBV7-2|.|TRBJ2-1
ASSLRYNEQF
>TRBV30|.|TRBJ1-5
AWSVAAVYQPQH
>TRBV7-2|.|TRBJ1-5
ASSPRDRGGGNQPQH
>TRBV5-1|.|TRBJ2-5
ASSFGLAGAETQY
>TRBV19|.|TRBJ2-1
ASSTGQGESGSRYNEQF
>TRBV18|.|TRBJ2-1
ASSPLTGDYNEQF
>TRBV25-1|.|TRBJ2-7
ASSLIRCPGPQREQY
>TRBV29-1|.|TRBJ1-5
SVVGTGGPLSNQPQH
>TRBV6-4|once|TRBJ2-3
ASRQGAYTDTQY
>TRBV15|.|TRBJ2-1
ATSRDSVDEQF
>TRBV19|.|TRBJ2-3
ASRERTNTDTQY
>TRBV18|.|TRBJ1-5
ASSPGQEMTAQH
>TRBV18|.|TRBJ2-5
ASSTRQETQY
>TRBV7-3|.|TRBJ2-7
ASSLTGGIYEQY
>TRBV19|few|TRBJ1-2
ASSPTGALGGYT
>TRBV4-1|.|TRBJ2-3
ASSTSPTRGEDTQY
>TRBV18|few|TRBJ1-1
ASSPAGQVGTEAF
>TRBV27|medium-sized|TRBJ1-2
ASSLSGQVLTGGYT